A selection of T cell receptor beta chains follows, all from one sample in a study of response to subunit inactivated influenza vaccine. TCRdb used MiXCR to reprocess the RT-PCR reads, holding one entry per CDR3 protein. The data hold about 480,000 distinct CDR3 sequences, with approximately 11% observed a single time. The sample consisted of PBMCs from blood, taken roughly 47 days after vaccination. Every receptor here comes from a man aged 50 to 60 who received an inactivated influenza vaccine. The CDR3 runs from the conserved cysteine through the conserved F or W. Each record gives: V gene, D gene, J gene, clone size, CDR3 DNA, CDR3 protein. D genes are given only for firm matches. The size entry is marked missing in some rows and otherwise reads once, few, many or a size class.

TRBV12-3/TRBV12-4	-	TRBJ1-2	-	TGTGCCAGCAGCAACCGTATAGGCTACACCTTC	CASSNRIGYTF
TRBV12-3/TRBV12-4	-	TRBJ2-7	many	TGTGCCAGCAGTTTCGTGTCGGACGAGCAGTACTTC	CASSFVSDEQYF
TRBV20-1	-	TRBJ1-3	-	TGCAATAGTCAACTCTCTGGAAACACCATATATTTT	CNSQLSGNTIYF
TRBV12-3/TRBV12-4	-	TRBJ1-1	few	TGTGCCAGCAGTATCCGGGACGGCCAAGCTTTCTTT	CASSIRDGQAFF
TRBV20-1	TRBD2	TRBJ2-3	-	TGCAGTGCTAGGGGTTTAGCGGGAGTTTGGGATACGCAGTATTTT	CSARGLAGVWDTQYF
TRBV4-1	-	TRBJ1-2	few	TGCGCCAGCAGCCAAGAATTGGAGGGAAGGGTGAATGGCTACACCTTC	CASSQELEGRVNGYTF
TRBV2	TRBD2	TRBJ2-7	-	TGTGCCAGCCTGCAGACTAGCGGATCCTTCTACGAGCAGTACTTC	CASLQTSGSFYEQYF
TRBV7-2	-	TRBJ1-1	few	TGTGCCAGCAGCCCCGTTGGGGCGGGGACTGAAGCTTTCTTT	CASSPVGAGTEAFF
TRBV20-1	-	TRBJ2-1	many	TGCAGTGCTAGAGATTGGGATAGAACCTACAATGAGCAGTTCTTC	CSARDWDRTYNEQFF
TRBV18	-	TRBJ2-7	-	TGTGCCAGCGCTAACCGGGACGGTTCCTACGAGCAGTACTTC	CASANRDGSYEQYF
TRBV7-9	-	TRBJ2-3	few	TGTGCCAGCAGCTTAGTCAGGGGCGCAGATACGCAGTATTTT	CASSLVRGADTQYF
TRBV5-1	-	TRBJ1-1	-	TGCGCCAGCAGCCCAAGTACGTGGGGCTTACGGGACACTGAAGCTTTCTTT	CASSPSTWGLRDTEAFF
TRBV5-1	-	TRBJ2-3	-	TGCGCCAGCAGCCCCCCACGGCAGGGGAGCACAGATACGCAGTATTTT	CASSPPRQGSTDTQYF
TRBV18	TRBD2	TRBJ2-5	few	TGTGCCAGCTCACCCCCGGTGAGAGCGGGGATCAAAGAGACCCAGTACTTC	CASSPPVRAGIKETQYF
TRBV7-2	TRBD2	TRBJ2-7	few	TGTGCCAGCAGCCCCCGGGAGGGTAGGTACTACTTC	CASSPREGRYYF
TRBV7-8	TRBD2	TRBJ2-7	few	TGTGCCAGCAGCATGGGACTAGCGGGACACGAGCAGTACTTC	CASSMGLAGHEQYF
TRBV29-1	-	TRBJ2-1	-	TGCAGCGTCCGACCTAGGGGAAACTACAATGAGCAGTTCTTC	CSVRPRGNYNEQFF
TRBV5-6	-	TRBJ1-1	-	TGTGCCAGCAGCTTGCCATCAAACCTTGAAGCTTTCTTT	CASSLPSNLEAFF
TRBV5-4	-	TRBJ2-7	few	TGTGCCAGCGGCCTGGACAGCCATTCCTACGAGCAGTACTTC	CASGLDSHSYEQYF
TRBV29-1	-	TRBJ1-4	many	TGCAGCGTCGGGGTGCAGGGGAGGCTGTTTTTT	CSVGVQGRLFF
TRBV15	-	TRBJ2-3	-	TGTGCCACCAGCAGAGATTCGGGATTAGCAGATACGCAGTATTTT	CATSRDSGLADTQYF
TRBV5-1	TRBD1	TRBJ2-7	few	TGCGCCAGCAGCAGAGGGACAGGGCAATCCTACGAGCAGTACTTC	CASSRGTGQSYEQYF
TRBV6-2/TRBV6-3	-	TRBJ2-1	few	TGTGCCAGCAGTTATGGGGGACCCCTCTACAATGAGCAGTTCTTC	CASSYGGPLYNEQFF
TRBV6-5	-	TRBJ2-7	-	TGTGCCAGCAGTTACTCGGGGGGATTCTACGAGCAGTACTTC	CASSYSGGFYEQYF